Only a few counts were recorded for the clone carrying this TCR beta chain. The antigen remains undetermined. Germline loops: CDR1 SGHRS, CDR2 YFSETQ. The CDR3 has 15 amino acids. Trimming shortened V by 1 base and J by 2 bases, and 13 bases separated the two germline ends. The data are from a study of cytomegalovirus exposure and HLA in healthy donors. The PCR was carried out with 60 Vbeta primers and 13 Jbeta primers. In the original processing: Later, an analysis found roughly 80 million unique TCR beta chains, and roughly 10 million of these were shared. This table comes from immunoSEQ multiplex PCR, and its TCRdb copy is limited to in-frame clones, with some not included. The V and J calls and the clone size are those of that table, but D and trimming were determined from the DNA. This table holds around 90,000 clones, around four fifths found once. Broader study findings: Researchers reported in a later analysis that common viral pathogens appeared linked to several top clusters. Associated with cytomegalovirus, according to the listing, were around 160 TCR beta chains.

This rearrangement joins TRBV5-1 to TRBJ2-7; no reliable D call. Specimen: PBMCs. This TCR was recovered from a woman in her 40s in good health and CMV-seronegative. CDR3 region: CASSLSDLLTYEQYF. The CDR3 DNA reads TGCGCCAGCAGCTTGAGTGACTTGCTAACCTACGAGCAGTACTTC.